Listed below are T cell receptor beta chains from one sample, sequenced in a study of blood T cell repertoires in COVID-19. Clones were sequenced by immunoSEQ multiplex PCR, and TCRdb holds only the in-frame ones, with some missing. The sample includes about 380,000 clones, more than 75% seen only once; the top ten take roughly 1.2%. The sample taken for sequencing was PBMCs or T cells enriched from blood (not recorded which). These receptors all come from a woman younger than 35 who had recovered from COVID-19. Both conserved end residues are part of each CDR3.

V gene: TRBV27
CDR3 protein: CASSYGGGPLGTQYF

V gene: TRBV6-4
CDR3 protein: CASSQSLAGDYNEQFF

V gene: TRBV4-3
CDR3 protein: CASSQRRDYEQYF

V gene: TRBV5-1
CDR3 protein: CASSLTGQGNQPQHF

V gene: TRBV10-2
CDR3 protein: CASSLGQNYEQYF

V gene: TRBV7-9
CDR3 protein: CASSHTVGAFF

V gene: TRBV6-4
CDR3 protein: CASSDGEAGELFF

V gene: TRBV7-9
CDR3 protein: CASSPVTGKTGELFF

V gene: TRBV14
CDR3 protein: CASSHTAYEQYF

V gene: TRBV5-4
CDR3 protein: CASSFYVRGLFREKLFF

V gene: TRBV25-1
CDR3 protein: CASSPSGVDYGYTF

V gene: TRBV11-2
CDR3 protein: CASSPSGGATETQYF

V gene: TRBV7-9
CDR3 protein: CASSPGTFNYGYTF

V gene: TRBV7-2
CDR3 protein: CASSLTATINYGYTF

V gene: TRBV19
CDR3 protein: CASIHREGGELFF

V gene: TRBV28
CDR3 protein: CASSFRQGADYNSPLHF

V gene: TRBV30
CDR3 protein: CAWRKQGLTEAFF

V gene: TRBV30
CDR3 protein: CAWSVDFNGELFF

V gene: TRBV25-1
CDR3 protein: CASSEYSREEWAF

V gene: TRBV5-1
CDR3 protein: CASSLVYGPGTRADTQYF

V gene: TRBV4-3
CDR3 protein: CASSQDLRQGLAPLHF

V gene: TRBV11-2
CDR3 protein: CASSSQGLSGNTIYF

V gene: TRBV10-1
CDR3 protein: CAPGFNYGYTF

V gene: TRBV7-2
CDR3 protein: CASSSVGGYGYTF

V gene: TRBV7-2
CDR3 protein: CASSLMGLDSGYF

V gene: TRBV11-3
CDR3 protein: CASSLEPGQGGLDEKLFF

V gene: TRBV3-1/TRBV3-2
CDR3 protein: CASSQTTGLGYTF

V gene: TRBV18
CDR3 protein: CASSLDRGPLEKLFF

V gene: TRBV7-9
CDR3 protein: CASSLEAGGIRQPQHF

V gene: TRBV11-2
CDR3 protein: CASSLDRTGTGTEAFF

V gene: TRBV21-1
CDR3 protein: CASTEGARDNEQFF

V gene: TRBV5-1
CDR3 protein: CASSLEEGATPEAFF

V gene: TRBV6-1
CDR3 protein: CASSEVGVGNTEAFF

V gene: TRBV6-5
CDR3 protein: CASFDKFFLPDTQYF

V gene: TRBV19
CDR3 protein: CASSIHETGSGYTF

V gene: TRBV4-2
CDR3 protein: CASSQEITGTGVGYGYTF

V gene: TRBV12-5
CDR3 protein: CASGLRSGTPNTEAFF

V gene: TRBV9
CDR3 protein: CASSYTGIPGTGELFF

V gene: TRBV5-1
CDR3 protein: CASSLAGGITEAFF

V gene: TRBV19
CDR3 protein: CASSDRTGDWEKLFF

V gene: TRBV5-1
CDR3 protein: CASSGVPGATNYGYTF